This T cell receptor beta chain was observed in a study of cytomegalovirus exposure and HLA in healthy donors. Whole-study results and caveats: In vitro checks showed that a few CMV-associated chains really do target CMV antigens. For most TCR beta V segments, an earlier analysis put the productive rate at about 90% or about 30% of the time.

Concerning this clone itself: Its target is not known.

The PCR was carried out with 60 Vbeta primers and 13 Jbeta primers. Sequencing used immunoSEQ multiplex PCR; TCRdb keeps in-frame clones, though not all of them. The clone table shows 75,000 to 90,000 clones, with the ten largest holding roughly 1.5%. This CDR3 has 14 amino acids. Germline V gene lookup returns CDR1 SGHKS and CDR2 YYEKEE (reference sequence). Trimming removed 1 base at V and 5 bases at J, with 7 bases between. The V call is TRBV5-5, the J call TRBJ1-6, with D uncertain. Sequencing used PBMCs. The clonotype was recovered from a woman aged 60-75 years in good health and CMV-seronegative. As DNA, the CDR3 is TGTGCCAGCAGCTTGAACCAGAATAATTCACCCCTCCACTTT. Its protein product is CASSLNQNNSPLHF.